This entry is about one T cell receptor beta chain. Its antigen is as yet unknown. The sample comes from a study of blood T cells in healthy people across ages. Whole-study findings and limits: Across the age range, TCR beta diversity per million T cells fell in a roughly linear way. Researchers report that TCR beta diversity correlated strongly with naive T cell percentage. Donor CMV status, an unknown factor, possibly confounded changes in expanded clonotypes.

The germline V gene has CDR1 MDHEN and CDR2 SYDVKM. This CDR3 comprises 14 residues. Trimming removed 2 bases from V and 8 bases from J; junction bases left unmatched: 8. A sample-barcoded 5' primer and a J-beta primer mix were used in a second PCR of roughly 7 to 11 cycles. Each cDNA molecule, via a template-switch adaptor with 12 random nucleotides, was tagged. A single record per CDR3 protein comes from TCRdb applying MiXCR to the 5' RACE reads. The sample holds roughly 730,000 distinct CDR3 sequences, roughly three fifths seen once. What was sequenced was blood. This chain joins TRBV28 and TRBJ1-2, with 7 bases matching TRBD1. The receptor was derived from a man between 35 and 55 years old in good health. CDR3 in DNA: TGTGCCAGCAGTTTAGTGTCGACAGGGAGCGGCTACACCTTC. This codes for CASSLVSTGSGYTF.